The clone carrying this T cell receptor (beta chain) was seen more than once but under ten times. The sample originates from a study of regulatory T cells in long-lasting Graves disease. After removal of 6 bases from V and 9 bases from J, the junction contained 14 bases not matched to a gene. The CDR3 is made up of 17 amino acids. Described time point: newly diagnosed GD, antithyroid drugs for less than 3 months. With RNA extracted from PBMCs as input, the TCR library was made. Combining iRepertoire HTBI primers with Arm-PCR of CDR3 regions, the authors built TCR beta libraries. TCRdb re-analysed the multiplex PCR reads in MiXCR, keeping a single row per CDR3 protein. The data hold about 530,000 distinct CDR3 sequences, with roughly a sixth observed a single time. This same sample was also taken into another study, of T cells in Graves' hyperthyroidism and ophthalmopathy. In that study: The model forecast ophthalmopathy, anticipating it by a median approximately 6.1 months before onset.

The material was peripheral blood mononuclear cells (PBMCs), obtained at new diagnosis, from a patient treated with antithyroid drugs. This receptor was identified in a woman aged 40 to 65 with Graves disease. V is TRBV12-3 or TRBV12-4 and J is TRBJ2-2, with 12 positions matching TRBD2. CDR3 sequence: CASSPQTSGGPFRELFF. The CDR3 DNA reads TGTGCCAGCAGCCCTCAAACTAGCGGGGGGCCTTTCAGGGAGCTGTTTTTT.